A selection of T cell receptor beta chains follows, all from one sample in a study of early T cells in non-severe SARS-CoV-2 infection. From the 5' RACE reads, TCRdb called clonotypes with MiXCR, one entry per CDR3 protein. The sample contains more than 65,000 distinct CDR3 sequences, roughly 15% of which appear only once. The sequencing used whole blood, collected at baseline. The receptors were sampled from an adult who was a healthcare worker with PCR-confirmed SARS-CoV-2 infection or an uninfected control (not recorded which). The CDR3 runs from the conserved cysteine through the conserved F or W. A D gene is named only where the DNA matches it firmly. Clone size appears in some rows only: once, few, many, or a class for an expanded clone.

CDR3nt: TGTGCCAGCAGCCGTGCGGGAGTTGACTACAATGAGCAGTTCTTC
CDR3aa: CASSRAGVDYNEQFF
abundance: -
d_gene: TRBD2
v_gene: TRBV6-1
j_gene: TRBJ2-1

CDR3nt: TGTGCCAGCAGCTCGGGACAGGGGGTCCCTGAAGCTTTCTTT
CDR3aa: CASSSGQGVPEAFF
abundance: -
d_gene: TRBD1
v_gene: TRBV7-6
j_gene: TRBJ1-1

CDR3nt: TGTGCCTCCGGGGACTTGGCCCACAATGAGCAGTTCTTC
CDR3aa: CASGDLAHNEQFF
abundance: many
d_gene: -
v_gene: TRBV27
j_gene: TRBJ2-1

CDR3nt: TGCAGTGCTCGGGGTGGACAGCCCTACGAGCAGTACTTC
CDR3aa: CSARGGQPYEQYF
abundance: few
d_gene: -
v_gene: TRBV20-1
j_gene: TRBJ2-7

CDR3nt: TGTGCCAGCAGTGAACCCGGCTCTGGGGCCAACGTCCTGACTTTC
CDR3aa: CASSEPGSGANVLTF
abundance: many
d_gene: -
v_gene: TRBV6-1
j_gene: TRBJ2-6

CDR3nt: TGTGCCAGCAGATCCGGGACTAGCGGGAGGCCCGGGGAGCTGTTTTTT
CDR3aa: CASRSGTSGRPGELFF
abundance: -
d_gene: TRBD2
v_gene: TRBV7-9
j_gene: TRBJ2-2

CDR3nt: TGCAGTGCTAGCTCCCTAGCGGGTTTAGCCAAAAACATTCAGTACTTC
CDR3aa: CSASSLAGLAKNIQYF
abundance: medium-sized
d_gene: TRBD2
v_gene: TRBV20-1
j_gene: TRBJ2-4

CDR3nt: TGCGCCAGCAGCTTGGATCGAAGCGAGGGGACCCAGTACTTC
CDR3aa: CASSLDRSEGTQYF
abundance: -
d_gene: -
v_gene: TRBV5-1
j_gene: TRBJ2-5

CDR3nt: TGCGCCAGCAGCCCAGATCAAAGGGCGGCCACTGAAGCTTTCTTT
CDR3aa: CASSPDQRAATEAFF
abundance: few
d_gene: -
v_gene: TRBV4-1
j_gene: TRBJ1-1

CDR3nt: TGTGCCAGCAGCTTGGGCAATCTAAATGAGCAGTTCTTC
CDR3aa: CASSLGNLNEQFF
abundance: -
d_gene: -
v_gene: TRBV7-2
j_gene: TRBJ2-1

CDR3nt: TGCGCCAGCAGCCGGGCAGGCCGAACCGGGGAGCTGTTTTTT
CDR3aa: CASSRAGRTGELFF
abundance: -
d_gene: -
v_gene: TRBV5-1
j_gene: TRBJ2-2

CDR3nt: TGTGCCAGCAGCCAGGCCTCCGGGACAGGGGAGGATACGCAGTATTTT
CDR3aa: CASSQASGTGEDTQYF
abundance: -
d_gene: TRBD1
v_gene: TRBV16
j_gene: TRBJ2-3

CDR3nt: TGTGCCAGCTCACCGGCACTAGCGGGAGTCATCTACGAGCAGTACTTC
CDR3aa: CASSPALAGVIYEQYF
abundance: -
d_gene: TRBD2
v_gene: TRBV18
j_gene: TRBJ2-7

CDR3nt: TGTGCCAGCAGCTCGACAGGGTACTCTGGGGCCAACGTCCTGACTTTC
CDR3aa: CASSSTGYSGANVLTF
abundance: few
d_gene: TRBD1
v_gene: TRBV7-9
j_gene: TRBJ2-6

CDR3nt: TGCGCCAGCAGCCTGACAGGGGAAGGCAATCAGCCCCAGCATTTT
CDR3aa: CASSLTGEGNQPQHF
abundance: many
d_gene: TRBD1
v_gene: TRBV10-2
j_gene: TRBJ1-5

CDR3nt: TGTGCCAGCAGCTTACAGGTTTCTGGAAACACCATATATTTT
CDR3aa: CASSLQVSGNTIYF
abundance: -
d_gene: -
v_gene: TRBV11-2
j_gene: TRBJ1-3

CDR3nt: TGTGCCAGCAGTTACGTCGGGGGTATCGAGCAGTACTTC
CDR3aa: CASSYVGGIEQYF
abundance: few
d_gene: -
v_gene: TRBV6-5
j_gene: TRBJ2-7

CDR3nt: TGCAGCGTTGAAGGCACGAGGGCCGACTACAATGAGCAGTTCTTC
CDR3aa: CSVEGTRADYNEQFF
abundance: few
d_gene: -
v_gene: TRBV29-1
j_gene: TRBJ2-1

CDR3nt: TGTGCCAGCAGTTTCCGGACAGGGGCGGAAAAACTGTTTTTT
CDR3aa: CASSFRTGAEKLFF
abundance: -
d_gene: TRBD1
v_gene: TRBV6-5
j_gene: TRBJ1-4

CDR3nt: TGTGCCTGCACCTCACGGGGGTTTTACGCTGAAGCTTTCTTT
CDR3aa: CACTSRGFYAEAFF
abundance: many
d_gene: -
v_gene: TRBV7-2
j_gene: TRBJ1-1

CDR3nt: TGCGCCAGCAGTCCCTCCGGGGACCCAAACACTGAAGCTTTCTTT
CDR3aa: CASSPSGDPNTEAFF
abundance: few
d_gene: -
v_gene: TRBV5-1
j_gene: TRBJ1-1

CDR3nt: TGTGCCAGCAGTGAGGTGTCAGGGAATAATTCACCCCTCCACTTT
CDR3aa: CASSEVSGNNSPLHF
abundance: -
d_gene: -
v_gene: TRBV2
j_gene: TRBJ1-6

CDR3nt: TGTGCCAGCAGCTCGGGACAGGGGAACTACGAGCAGTACTTC
CDR3aa: CASSSGQGNYEQYF
abundance: few
d_gene: TRBD1
v_gene: TRBV11-1
j_gene: TRBJ2-7

CDR3nt: TGTGCCAGCAGTCTCAGGGGGACTGGGGCCAACGTCCTGACTTTC
CDR3aa: CASSLRGTGANVLTF
abundance: many
d_gene: TRBD1
v_gene: TRBV27
j_gene: TRBJ2-6

CDR3nt: TGTGCCAGCAGCTTATACGGGACCTCGAGCTCCTACGAGCAGTACTTC
CDR3aa: CASSLYGTSSSYEQYF
abundance: many
d_gene: -
v_gene: TRBV7-3
j_gene: TRBJ2-7

CDR3nt: TGTGCCAGCAGTGAACAGAACGGGGAGCTGTTTTTT
CDR3aa: CASSEQNGELFF
abundance: many
d_gene: -
v_gene: TRBV2
j_gene: TRBJ2-2

CDR3nt: TGTGCCAGCAGCAACAGGGGGCCTGTGGATACGCAGTATTTT
CDR3aa: CASSNRGPVDTQYF
abundance: few
d_gene: TRBD1
v_gene: TRBV27
j_gene: TRBJ2-3

CDR3nt: TGCGCCAGCAGCGCTCTATTAGCGGGAGGGCTCGGAGATACGCAGTATTTT
CDR3aa: CASSALLAGGLGDTQYF
abundance: few
d_gene: TRBD2
v_gene: TRBV5-1
j_gene: TRBJ2-3